This T cell receptor beta chain was retrieved from a study of blood T cell repertoires in COVID-19. Study overall: Collection of acute and convalescent COVID-19 samples took place in the United States, Italy and Spain. The cDNA or gDNA used as material had been derived from T cells, B-cell-depleted T cells, or PBMCs.

Original processing methods: Nucleated cell counts were estimated from reference gene primer amplification. The data were produced by immunoSEQ multiplex PCR, yet TCRdb's version contains in-frame clones alone and is incomplete. V and J calls and clone size are those listed in that table; D and trimming were worked out from the DNA. The table has approximately 300,000 clones, roughly 90% seen once. The V end was cut by 0 bases, the J end by 8 bases, with 11 bases between. The CDR3 runs to 13 residues. Germline V gene data show CDR1 as GTSNPN and CDR2 as SVGIG (reference sequence). The specimen sequenced was peripheral blood. The chain joins TRBV30 to TRBJ1-5; no reliable D call. The TCR sequence derives from a woman in her twenties or thirties with COVID-19, enrolled during active disease. CDR3 amino acids: CAWSVSSVEPQHF. CDR3 nucleotide sequence: TGTGCCTGGAGTGTAAGCTCCGTAGAGCCCCAGCATTTT.